A single T cell receptor (beta chain) is shown here with its context. Its target is not known. Clones were sequenced by immunoSEQ multiplex PCR, and TCRdb holds only the in-frame ones, with some missing. The data show hundreds of thousands of clones, 90% to 97% seen once. The data stem from a study of shared clonotypes between healthy human individuals. The overall study: CD8 memory received one plate per donor, CD8 naive two, CD4 memory three and CD4 naive three.

All donors were Caucasian adults living in Nashville, Tennessee. General study points: Compared with memory subsets, naive subsets generally had larger estimated richness.

Trimming pared 3 bases from V and 9 bases from J, leaving 12 bases between. This CDR3 has 13 amino acids. The V gene's germline CDR1 is MDHEN and CDR2 SYDVKM. The chain recombines TRBV28 with TRBJ2-1; weak D call: TRBD2 (7 bases). This clonotype originated in a woman in her twenties or thirties in good health. Sequencing input: naive CD4+ T cells sorted from blood. The subset: CD45RA+ positively selected. CDR3 coding DNA: TGTGCCAGCAGTTTGGGGGGGCCGGGTGAGCAGTTCTTC. Translation: CASSLGGPGEQFF.